The next 20 T cell receptor beta chains were all read from a single sample in a study of blood T cell repertoires in COVID-19. Profiled with immunoSEQ multiplex PCR; TCRdb holds only in-frame clones, not every one. The data hold approximately 97,000 clones, with 75% to 90% observed a single time. The material sequenced was peripheral blood. The receptors were gathered from a man older than 75 with acute or convalescent COVID-19.

The chain is built from TRBV3-1 (or the pseudogene TRBV3-2) and TRBJ2-7; 13 nucleotides match TRBD2. CDR1 and CDR2 (germline): LGHDT, YNNKEL (reference sequence). The CDR3 consists of 14 residues. Trimming took 1 base from V and 12 from J; bases not matched to a gene: 6. CDR3 DNA: TGTGCCAGCAGCCAAGGGACTAGCGGGAGCACTGGGTACTTC. It specifies CASSQGTSGSTGYF.

J is TRBJ2-4 and V is TRBV11-1, with no clear D. CDR1 and CDR2 (germline): SGHAT, FQDESV (reference sequence). Between the trimmed V and J ends, which lost 2 bases and 3 bases, there was a span of 11 bases. The CDR3 is 15 residues long. The CDR3 region has the DNA TGTGCCAGCAGCTTACGGGTTTCGGGCAAAAACATTCAGTACTTC. Protein product: CASSLRVSGKNIQYF.

The CDR3 loop is CASSIGGRAHTGELFF. CDR3 bases: TGTGCCAGTAGTATAGGCGGGAGGGCCCACACCGGGGAGCTGTTTTTT. The chain carries TRBV19 and TRBJ2-2; 9 nucleotides match TRBD2. V lost 1 base to trimming and J lost 3 bases; unmatched junction nucleotides: 3. From germline, CDR1 is LNHDA and CDR2 SQIVND (reference sequence). This CDR3 spans 16 amino acids.

The rearrangement joins TRBV6-5 to TRBJ2-5, with 10 bases matching TRBD2. CDR3 length: 15 residues. Germline CDR1 and CDR2: MNHEY and SVGAGI. The ends lost 7 bases at V and 5 bases at J; junction bases unmatched: 10. DNA of the CDR3: TGTGCCAGCACGGAGCGGGAGGGCCCTCGGGAGACCCAGTACTTC. Translated: CASTEREGPRETQYF.

CDR3 amino acids: CAWTREGYNEQFF. The DNA of the CDR3 is TGTGCCTGGACCCGGGAGGGTTACAATGAGCAGTTCTTC. The J gene is TRBJ2-1, the V gene TRBV30, with TRBD2 matching 8 bases. This CDR3 has 13 residues. Germline V gene data show CDR1 as GTSNPN and CDR2 as SVGIG (reference sequence). The V segment lost 4 bases and the J segment 4 bases; nucleotides outside the gene matches: 3. The full variable domain, in which reference TRBV30 and TRBJ2-1 provide the parts outside the CDR3, is SQTIHQWPATLVQPVGSPLSLECTVEGTSNPNLYWYRQAAGRGLQLLFYSVGIGQISSEVPQNLSASRPQDRQFILSSKKLLLSDSGFYLCAWTREGYNEQFFGPGTRLTVL.

The genes are TRBV21-1 and TRBJ1-1. TRBV21-1 is recorded as a pseudogene. This CDR3 region has 16 residues. The CDR3 nucleotides are TGTGCCAGCAGCAAAGTGGGGCGGGAGACGAACACTGAAGCTTTCTTT. Translating gives CASSKVGRETNTEAFF.

This chain links TRBV28 with TRBJ1-6, with a tentative D call TRBD1 (5 bases). The CDR3 runs to 13 residues. V gave up 8 bases and J gave up 10 bases, with 15 bases separating them. Looked up from germline, CDR1 is MDHEN and CDR2 is SYDVKM. The CDR3, as DNA: TGTGCCAGCGGTACAGGCCCCGACTCACCCCTCCACTTT. Its translation is CASGTGPDSPLHF.

This clone was counted only a few times. The chain is built from TRBV5-6 and TRBJ1-2; a possible D gene is TRBD1 (6 bases). The V gene's germline CDR1 is SGHDT and CDR2 YYEEEE. V was clipped by 1 base and J by 7 bases, with 26 bases between them. This CDR3 has 18 residues. The CDR3 reads CASSLFRYRAIPTTGYTF. The CDR3 DNA follows: TGTGCCAGCAGCTTGTTTAGATACAGGGCCATACCCACAACTGGCTACACCTTC.

This chain connects TRBV18 to TRBJ1-3; TRBD1 aligns across 11 bases. This CDR3 spans 15 amino acids. V shed 10 bases and J 6 bases; nucleotides not matched to a gene: 11. CDR1 is KGHSH and CDR2 is LQKENI in the germline V gene. CDR3 in amino acids: CATVLDRGPLNTIYF. CDR3 DNA: TGTGCCACCGTCCTGGACAGGGGGCCTCTAAACACCATATATTTT.

The chain couples TRBV28 to TRBJ1-2, with 7 bases fitting TRBD1. The junction had 4 bases not matched to a gene; V was cut back by 4 bases and J by 2 bases. This CDR3 region has 14 residues. Germline loops: CDR1 MDHEN, CDR2 SYDVKM. CDR3 nucleotide sequence: TGTGCCAGCAGTTCTTGGACAGGAAACTATGGCTACACCTTC. This codes for CASSSWTGNYGYTF.

This chain joins TRBV19 and TRBJ1-2; 9 nucleotides align to TRBD1. The CDR3 covers 13 residues. Germline assignment: CDR1 LNHDA and CDR2 SQIVND (reference sequence). Losses at the gene ends were 11 bases for V and 8 bases for J; bases not matched to a gene: 12. The CDR3 DNA is TGTGCCTCCGGTCCGGGACAGGGAATGGGCTACACCTTC. Protein: CASGPGQGMGYTF.

The chain has TRBV20-1 and TRBJ2-1, with TRBD2 as a possible D gene (6 bases). V shed 0 bases and J shed 14 bases, with 11 bases lying between them. Germline V gives CDR1 DFQATT, CDR2 SNEGSKA (reference sequence). This CDR3 comprises 11 residues. The CDR3 here is CSARDVASEFF. CDR3 coding DNA: TGCAGTGCTAGAGATGTGGCTAGCGAGTTCTTC.

The chain recombines TRBV10-3 with TRBJ2-5; 8 bases line up with TRBD1. The CDR3 extends over 16 amino acids. Germline V gene lookup returns CDR1 ENHRY and CDR2 SYGVKD. V lost 0 bases and J lost 3; bases outside the gene matches: 6. The CDR3 protein is CAISESGGQGEETQYF. CDR3 coding DNA: TGTGCCATCAGTGAGTCGGGAGGACAGGGAGAAGAGACCCAGTACTTC.

As concerns this clone: The junction departs from the called germline gene at one end, perhaps through a read error. This CDR3 reads CASSLGGAGQETQYF. CDR3 nucleotides: TGTGCTAGCAGCTTGGGGGGAGCAGGGCAAGAGACCCAGTACTTC. The genes are TRBV7-7 and TRBJ2-5; possibly TRBD2 for D (6 bases). The CDR3 totals 15 residues. From germline, CDR1 is SSHAT and CDR2 FNYEAQ (reference sequence).

The rearrangement uses TRBV5-1 and TRBJ2-1, with D possibly being TRBD1 (5 bases). The CDR3 sequence is 14 residues long. CDR1 and CDR2 (germline): SGHRS, YFSETQ. Trimming took 7 bases from V and 0 from J, leaving 11 bases between them. CDR3 region: CASLRDTSYNEQFF. The CDR3 nucleotides read TGCGCCAGCCTCAGGGATACCTCCTACAATGAGCAGTTCTTC.

The genes are TRBV5-1 and TRBJ2-5; 7 nucleotides agree with TRBD1. V lost 4 bases, J lost 2 bases, and 11 bases stayed unmatched. CDR3 size: 16 residues. In germline, CDR1 is SGHRS, CDR2 YFSETQ. In DNA, the CDR3 is TGCGCCAGCAGCCCGGACGGGACAGCATTACAAGAGACCCAGTACTTC. Encoded protein: CASSPDGTALQETQYF.

The chain recombines TRBV19 with TRBJ1-4; 10 bases align to TRBD1. There are 13 residues in the CDR3. The germline V gene has CDR1 LNHDA and CDR2 SQIVND (reference sequence). Unmatched junction bases numbered 4, after V lost 8 bases and J lost 7 bases. CDR3 protein: CASRQGAGEKLFF. The CDR3 bases are TGTGCCAGTCGACAGGGGGCAGGTGAAAAACTGTTTTTT.

This chain links TRBV6-5 with TRBJ2-4; TRBD2 is a possible D gene (5 bases). Trimming stripped 2 bases from V and 6 bases from J, with 17 bases between. The CDR3 consists of 16 residues. Germline V CDR1 and CDR2: MNHEY, SVGAGI. CDR3 protein: CASSYDFERAGNIQYF. CDR3 DNA sequence: TGTGCCAGCAGTTACGACTTCGAGAGGGCAGGAAACATTCAGTACTTC.

V and J are TRBV5-4 and TRBJ2-7; tentatively, D is TRBD1 (6 bases). Between the trimmed V and J ends, which lost 4 bases and 0 bases, there was a span of 14 bases. Germline CDR1 is SGHNT and CDR2 is YYREEE (reference sequence). CDR3 length: 15 amino acids. CDR3 coding DNA: TGTGCCAGCAGCAATGGACAGATAAGCTCCTACGAGCAGTACTTC. This encodes CASSNGQISSYEQYF.

This clone was seen a handful of times. The chain carries TRBV28 and TRBJ1-1; a weak D match, TRBD1 (6 bases). V lost 5 bases to trimming and J lost 10 bases, with 20 bases between them. This CDR3 has 14 amino acids. Per germline, CDR1 MDHEN and CDR2 SYDVKM. CDR3 region: CASSAPTGIQVAFF. The CDR3 DNA follows: TGTGCCAGCAGTGCTCCTACAGGGATTCAAGTAGCTTTCTTT. Full variable domain (missing parts from reference TRBV28 and TRBJ1-1): DVKVTQSSRYLVKRTGEKVFLECVQDMDHENMFWYRQDPGLGLRLIYFSYDVKMKEKGDIPEGYSVSREKKERFSLILESASTNQTSMYLCASSAPTGIQVAFFGQGTRLTVV.